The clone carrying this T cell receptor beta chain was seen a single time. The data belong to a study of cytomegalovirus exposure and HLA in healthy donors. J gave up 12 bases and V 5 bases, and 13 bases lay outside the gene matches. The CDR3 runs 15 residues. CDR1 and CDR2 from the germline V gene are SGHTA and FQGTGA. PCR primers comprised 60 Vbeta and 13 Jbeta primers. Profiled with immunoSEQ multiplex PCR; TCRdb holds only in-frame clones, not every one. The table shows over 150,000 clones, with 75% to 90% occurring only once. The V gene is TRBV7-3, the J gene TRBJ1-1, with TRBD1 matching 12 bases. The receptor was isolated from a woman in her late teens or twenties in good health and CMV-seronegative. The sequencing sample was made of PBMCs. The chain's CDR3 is CASSRSGTGGRGTFF. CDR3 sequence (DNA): TGTGCCAGCAGCCGGTCCGGGACAGGGGGCCGGGGAACTTTCTTT.